Below, 29 T cell receptor beta chains from the same sample are listed, as sequenced in a study of T cells in Graves' hyperthyroidism and ophthalmopathy (dated by TCRdb to the late 2010s). Library preparation used multiplex PCR. Sequencing was carried out with an Illumina HiSeq 2000. The TCR beta CDR3 regions were amplified from RNA transcripts. For the first round of RT-PCR on the TCR CDR3, the HTBI primer set was used together with the Qiagen OneStep RT-PCR kit. TCRdb trimmed public reads at Q25 via fastp, called clones via MiXCR and kept in-frame beta chains. Under each unique CDR3 protein, matching rows form one entry showing the most common genes and DNA. This sample is represented by 500,000 to 650,000 distinct CDR3 sequences; over 35% of them were singletons. Together, the top ten hold around 47% of the sample. Sequenced input: peripheral blood or thyroid tissue (not recorded which). These receptor sequences come from an adult woman with Graves' disease, either hyperthyroidism or ophthalmopathy (not recorded which).

This chain joins TRBV15 and TRBJ1-5; the match to TRBD1 covers 8 bases. V shed 0 bases and J 3 bases; nucleotides not matched to a gene: 7. CDR1 and CDR2 (germline): LNHNV, YYDKDF (reference sequence). The CDR3 spans 17 residues. CDR3 protein: CATSRDRGDRYNQPQHF. The CDR3 DNA follows: TGTGCCACCAGCAGAGATAGAGGGGACAGGTACAATCAGCCCCAGCATTTT.

The rearrangement links TRBV29-1 to TRBJ2-7; D could derive from TRBD1 or TRBD2 (5 bases each). The CDR3 has 13 residues. With 8 bases removed from V and 5 bases from J, the gap between germline ends came to 19 bases. Germline CDR1 reads SQVTM; CDR2 reads ANQGSEA. This CDR3 is CSLPGASGDEQYF. The CDR3 DNA is TGCAGCTTACCCGGGGCCTCAGGCGACGAGCAGTACTTC.

In its sample, this clonotype was seen many times. V and J are TRBV20-1 and TRBJ2-2; 10 nucleotides agree with TRBD2. The CDR3 is made up of 16 amino acids. Germline V gene lookup returns CDR1 DFQATT and CDR2 SNEGSKA (reference sequence). With 4 bases clipped from V and 4 bases from J, the junction kept 9 bases outside the gene matches. Here the CDR3 DNA reads TGCAGTGCTAACCCTAGCGGGAGCAGATTCACCGGGGAGCTGTTTTTT. Translated, it gives CSANPSGSRFTGELFF.

The V call is TRBV19, the J call TRBJ1-2; no clear D. The CDR3 runs to 12 residues. Deletions cut 5 bases from V and 3 bases from J, with 7 bases between. Germline V lookup: CDR1 LNHDA, CDR2 SQIVND (reference sequence). CDR3 sequence reads: CASSLAYYGYTF. The CDR3 DNA reads TGTGCCAGTAGTCTCGCCTACTATGGCTACACCTTC. The full variable domain, completed using reference TRBV19 and TRBJ1-2, is DGGITQSPKYLFRKEGQNVTLSCEQNLNHDAMYWYRQDPGQGLRLIYYSQIVNDFQKGDIAEGYSVSREKKESFPLTVTSAQKNPTAFYLCASSLAYYGYTFGSGTRLTVV.

This clonotype was recorded at least ten times. The V and J genes are TRBV20-1 and TRBJ2-7; a possible D gene is TRBD1 (6 bases). The CDR3 length is 14 residues. Trimming took off 3 bases at V and 0 bases at J, with 12 bases between the two ends. The germline CDR1 and CDR2 sequences are DFQATT and SNEGSKA (reference sequence). CDR3 in amino acids: CSARIVGGSYEQYF. The CDR3 DNA is TGCAGTGCTAGGATCGTAGGGGGCTCCTACGAGCAGTACTTC.

This clonotype showed up many times. The J gene is TRBJ1-1, the V gene TRBV30, with 7 bases lining up with TRBD1. CDR1 and CDR2 from the germline V gene are GTSNPN and SVGIG (reference sequence). The CDR3 contains 14 residues. V dropped 0 bases and J dropped 5; count of bases not matched to a gene: 6. The CDR3, as DNA: TGTGCCTGGAGTGTACTTGGCAGGGGGACTGAAGCTTTCTTT. This codes for CAWSVLGRGTEAFF.

This clonotype was seen a single time. Sequence at one end of the junction differs from germline and may be a read error. V usage is TRBV2 and J usage is TRBJ2-5; D might be TRBD2 (5 bases). This CDR3 has 11 amino acids. Germline V CDR1 and CDR2: SNHLY, FYNNEI. The chain's CDR3 is CASSKTAQRGF. In DNA, the CDR3 is TGTGCCAGCTCGAAGACGGCCCAACGGGGCTTC.

V is TRBV7-8 and J is TRBJ2-1; maybe TRBD1 (6 bases). V lost 5 bases and J lost 8, with 16 bases in between. Germline CDR1 reads SGHVS; CDR2 reads FQNEAQ. CDR3 length: 14 residues. CDR3 in amino acids: CASSGTGPRYEQFF. As DNA, the CDR3 is TGTGCCAGCAGCGGCACAGGGCCCCGGTATGAGCAGTTCTTC.

The sample holds many counts of this clonotype. This chain connects TRBV12-3 or TRBV12-4 to TRBJ2-7; the match to TRBD1 covers 7 bases. Trimming at V came to 6 bases and at J to 2 bases, leaving 4 bases not matched to a gene. The CDR3 has 13 residues. DNA of the CDR3: TGTGCCAGCAGCCAAACAGGGGCCTACGAGCAGTACTTC. Translating it yields CASSQTGAYEQYF.

V and J are TRBV5-1 and TRBJ1-4, with no clear D. CDR1 SGHRS and CDR2 YFSETQ come from the germline V gene. CDR3 size: 14 residues. The ends were cut back, 0 bases at V and 11 bases at J, with 14 bases in the middle. CDR3 sequence: CASSLATDMRKLFF. The CDR3 nucleotides are TGCGCCAGCAGCTTGGCCACAGACATGAGGAAACTGTTTTTT.

This clonotype was seen at least ten times. The chain combines TRBV2 with TRBJ1-4; D not resolved. The CDR3 has 11 residues. Germline CDR1 and CDR2: SNHLY and FYNNEI. The germline V and J ends were trimmed by 6 bases and 8 bases, with 7 bases remaining between them. The CDR3 DNA follows: TGTGCCAGCAGCCCCGGCGAAAAACTGTTTTTT. It translates to CASSPGEKLFF. Drawing the rest from reference TRBV2 and TRBJ1-4, the complete variable domain is EPEVTQTPSHQVTQMGQEVILRCVPISNHLYFYWYRQILGQKVEFLVSFYNNEISEKSEIFDDQFSVERPDGSNFTLKIRSTKLEDSAMYFCASSPGEKLFFGSGTQLSVL.

This clonotype was counted a few times. An end of the junction differs from the germline gene, which may be a read error. The rearrangement uses TRBV2 and TRBJ2-2; 14 positions agree with TRBD2. Germline V gene sequence: CDR1 SNHLY, CDR2 FYNNEI. The length of the CDR3 is 15 residues. The CDR3 sequence: CASKGTSGSYNEQFF. The CDR3 DNA reads as TGTGCCAGCAAAGGGACTAGCGGGAGCTACAATGAGCAGTTTTTT.

Of note for this clonotype: It is likely a read error, because the conserved phenylalanine at the end of the CDR3 is missing. The V call is TRBV3-1, the J call TRBJ2-5, with D tentatively TRBD2 (5 bases). The CDR3 runs 14 residues. Germline lookup yields CDR1 LGHDT and CDR2 YNNKEL (reference sequence). Trimming removed 3 bases at V and 2 bases at J, with 10 bases between. As DNA, the CDR3 is TGTGCCAGCAGCCACCGGACTTTTCAAGAGACCCAGTACCTC. Protein: CASSHRTFQETQYL.

This clonotype showed up just once. The V call is TRBV9, the J call TRBJ1-2; D gene ambiguous. CDR1 is SGDLS, CDR2 YYNGEE, per germline. CDR3 length equals 13 residues. The V gene lost 3 bases and the J gene lost 7 bases, with 13 bases spanning the gap. The CDR3 loop is CASSGGLGFGYTF. DNA of the CDR3: TGTGCCAGCAGCGGAGGCCTGGGGTTTGGCTACACCTTC.

The chain couples TRBV7-9 to TRBJ2-7, with 8 bases lining up with TRBD1. The CDR3 consists of 16 residues. Per the germline V gene, CDR1 is SEHNR and CDR2 is FQNEAQ (reference sequence). Unmatched junction bases numbered 10, after V lost 3 bases and J lost 3 bases. CDR3 region: CASSFGWWDRNYEQYF. As DNA, the CDR3 is TGTGCCAGCAGCTTTGGTTGGTGGGACAGGAACTACGAGCAGTACTTC.

The table lists this clonotype with a few counts. V gene TRBV2 combines with J gene TRBJ1-5; possibly TRBD1 for D (5 bases). The CDR3 has 15 residues. Trimming pared 7 bases from V and 4 bases from J, leaving 17 bases between. Germline V CDR1 and CDR2: SNHLY, FYNNEI. The CDR3 nucleotides read TGTGCCAGCATCGCCGCCGGGACGCCAAATCAGCCCCAGCATTTT. Translating it yields CASIAAGTPNQPQHF.

This clonotype was observed many times. The chain combines TRBV12-3 or TRBV12-4 with TRBJ1-1; D ambiguous. V lost 6 bases and J 3 bases, leaving 14 bases between the germline ends. The CDR3 runs to 14 residues. The CDR3 DNA reads TGTGCCAGCAGCCAATTCGGGGTGGACACTGAAGCTTTCTTT. Its protein product is CASSQFGVDTEAFF.

This clonotype was seen ten or more times. This rearrangement joins TRBV6-2 or TRBV6-3 to TRBJ2-5, with D perhaps TRBD2 (5 bases). Trimming took off 6 bases at V and 1 base at J, with 12 bases between the two ends. This CDR3 spans 14 amino acids. Germline V gene data show CDR1 as MNHEY and CDR2 as SVGEGT. CDR3 protein: CASRLSGGQETQYF. The CDR3 DNA is TGTGCCAGCAGACTGTCCGGAGGCCAAGAGACCCAGTACTTC.

Remarks on this clonotype: At one of its ends the junction is not consistent with the germline gene, which may arise from a read error. The chain recombines TRBV7-2 with TRBJ2-7; D may be TRBD1 (6 bases). There are 11 residues in the CDR3. Germline values: CDR1 SGHTA, CDR2 FQGNSA. CDR3 nucleotide sequence: TGTGCCAGCAGCGCAATGTGGGGGCAGGACTTC. Its translation: CASSAMWGQDF.

The chain uses TRBV4-1 and TRBJ2-7; D may be TRBD1 (6 bases). V was shortened by 1 base and J by 7 bases, with 17 bases between the two germline ends. The CDR3 sequence is 15 residues long. Germline CDR1 and CDR2: MGHRA and YSYEKL. Here the CDR3 reads CASSQGSARGEEQYF. CDR3 coding DNA: TGCGCCAGCAGCCAAGGCAGTGCCAGGGGTGAAGAGCAGTACTTC.

The CDR3 sequence is CASSLVTAWTGELFF. Written as DNA, the CDR3 is TGTGCCAGCAGCTTAGTTACAGCCTGGACCGGGGAGCTGTTTTTT. V and J are TRBV13 and TRBJ2-2; D unclear. The CDR3 is made up of 15 amino acids. Germline V CDR1 and CDR2: PRHDT, FYEKMQ (reference sequence). Trimming removed 1 base from V and 5 bases from J, with 11 bases in between.

A note on this clonotype: Here the CDR3 omits its conserved ending phenylalanine or tryptophan, so a read error is the likely source. The chain couples TRBV20-1 to TRBJ1-5, with a weak D call TRBD1 (5 bases). Germline V gives CDR1 DFQATT, CDR2 SNEGSKA (reference sequence). The CDR3 runs to 13 residues. Trimming pared 4 bases from V and 3 bases from J, leaving 10 bases between. CDR3 residues: CSATRGANQPQHV. The CDR3, as DNA: TGCAGTGCTACTCGCGGGGCCAATCAGCCCCAGCATGTT.

The rearrangement joins TRBV9 to TRBJ2-2, with TRBD2 identical over 9 bases. CDR1 and CDR2 from the germline V gene are SGDLS and YYNGEE. J was trimmed by 11 bases and V by 2 bases; bases with no gene match: 7. This CDR3 is 14 amino acids long. The CDR3 sequence: CASSVLAGTKELFF. DNA for the CDR3: TGTGCCAGCAGCGTCCTAGCGGGAACGAAAGAGCTGTTTTTT. Full variable domain (remainder filled in from reference TRBV9 and TRBJ2-2): DSGVTQTPKHLITATGQRVTLRCSPRSGDLSVYWYQQSLDQGLQFLIQYYNGEERAKGNILERFSAQQFPDLHSELNLSSLELGDSALYFCASSVLAGTKELFFGEGSRLTVL.

There are many counts of this clonotype. The chain links TRBV19 to TRBJ2-5; D ambiguous. The CDR3 extends over 13 amino acids. The V end was cut by 3 bases, the J end by 1 base, with 6 bases between. CDR1 is LNHDA and CDR2 is SQIVND in the germline V gene (reference sequence). The CDR3 nucleotides are TGTGCCAGTAGTATGAATTTCCAAGAGACCCAGTACTTC. Its protein product is CASSMNFQETQYF.

This clonotype was observed at least ten times. The gene calls are TRBV29-1 and TRBJ1-1; D not certain. The CDR3 contains 10 residues. Germline V gives CDR1 SQVTM, CDR2 ANQGSEA. Trimming stripped 7 bases from V and 7 bases from J, with 10 bases between. The CDR3 coding sequence is TGCAGCGCCGTCCGGGGTGAAGCTTTCTTT. It codes for CSAVRGEAFF.

This chain links TRBV25-1 with TRBJ1-4; TRBD1 aligns across 10 bases. The germline CDR1 and CDR2 sequences are MGHDK and SYGVNS. CDR3 length equals 14 residues. Unmatched junction bases numbered 6, after V lost 7 bases and J lost 7 bases. The CDR3 is CASTDRGASEKLFF. The CDR3 DNA sequence: TGTGCCAGCACGGACAGGGGGGCGAGTGAAAAACTGTTTTTT.

A few counts support this clonotype. The V and J genes are TRBV29-1 and TRBJ2-3; D is uncertain. The germline V and J ends were trimmed by 7 bases and 1 base, with 3 bases remaining between them. This CDR3 contains 10 residues. Germline V gene lookup returns CDR1 SQVTM and CDR2 ANQGSEA. The CDR3 reads CSAGTDTQYF. The CDR3 DNA sequence: TGCAGCGCTGGCACAGATACGCAGTATTTT.

This clonotype was counted ten times or more. This chain links TRBV7-8 with TRBJ2-7; 11 nucleotides align to TRBD2. The J segment lost 6 bases and the V segment lost 5 bases, leaving 6 bases of the junction unmatched. The germline V gene has CDR1 SGHVS and CDR2 FQNEAQ. This CDR3 has 14 residues. The CDR3 protein is CASSELAGEREQYF. DNA of the CDR3: TGTGCCAGCAGCGAACTAGCGGGGGAACGCGAGCAGTACTTC.

At least ten counts were recorded for this clonotype. This chain joins TRBV7-9 and TRBJ2-7; TRBD2 agrees at 8 bases. This CDR3 has 17 amino acids. Germline lookup yields CDR1 SEHNR and CDR2 FQNEAQ (reference sequence). J gave up 2 bases and V 0 bases, and 9 bases lay outside the gene matches. In DNA, the CDR3 is TGTGCCAGCAGCTTAGCGCGCGGGAGGTCCATAGCCTACGAGCAGTACTTC. Translated, it gives CASSLARGRSIAYEQYF.